What follows describes a single T cell receptor beta chain. Trimming took 6 bases from V and 4 from J, leaving 15 bases between them. Germline assignment: CDR1 SGHTA and CDR2 FQGNSA. The CDR3 spans 15 residues. This sample is part of a study of blood T cell repertoires in COVID-19. Overall study context: The United States, Italy and Spain provided the acute and convalescent COVID-19 samples. The cDNA or gDNA used as material had been derived from T cells, B-cell-depleted T cells, or PBMCs.

As handled by the study authors: Nucleated cell number was recorded as an estimate derived from reference gene primer amplification. Clones were read by immunoSEQ multiplex PCR, and TCRdb kept only the in-frame ones, dropping some. For V, J and clone size, that table is used; D and trimming come from the DNA. The table lists some 300,000 clones, about nine tenths of them singletons, with 2% to 3% in the top ten. This sequence joins TRBV7-2 and TRBJ1-4; D unclear. Sequencing input: peripheral blood. This clonotype originated in a man between 18 and 35 years old with active or convalescent COVID-19. CDR3 sequence (DNA): TGTGCCAGCAGTCCTGTTCCTCCGGGTAATGAAAAACTGTTTTTT. Amino acids: CASSPVPPGNEKLFF.